The sequence of this T cell receptor (beta chain) was determined in a study of T cells expressing NK-cell markers. Turning to the study itself: The sequencing cohort of eight donors included seven HCMV-seropositive individuals and one seronegative individual.

The CDR3 extends over 13 amino acids. A 5'RACE template switching approach incorporating UMIs was used to make TCR beta cDNA. Following a re-call of the 5' RACE reads, TCRdb has one entry per CDR3 protein and lacks DNA. The table lists 400,000 to 550,000 distinct CDR3 sequences. Sequenced input: blood T cells: a sorted CD56 or NKG2C T cell subset, CD4+ or CD8+ T cells, or bulk PBMC T cells (not recorded which). This TCR was sampled from a woman aged 18 to 75 in good health. The chain combines TRBV12-3 or TRBV12-4 with TRBJ1-2; the D gene TCRdb calls, TRBD1, cannot be checked with no DNA. The CDR3 protein is CASSFAEGRGYTF.